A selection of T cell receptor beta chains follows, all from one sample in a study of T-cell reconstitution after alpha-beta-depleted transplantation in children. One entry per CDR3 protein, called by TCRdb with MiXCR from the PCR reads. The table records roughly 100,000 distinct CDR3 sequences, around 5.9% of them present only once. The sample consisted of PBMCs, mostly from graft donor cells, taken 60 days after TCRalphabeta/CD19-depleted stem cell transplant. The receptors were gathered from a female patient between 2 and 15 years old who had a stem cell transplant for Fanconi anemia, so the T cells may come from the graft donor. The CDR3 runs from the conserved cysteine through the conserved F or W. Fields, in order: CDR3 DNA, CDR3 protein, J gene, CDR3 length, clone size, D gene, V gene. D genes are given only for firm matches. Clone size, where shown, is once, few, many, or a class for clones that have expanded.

CDR3 DNA: TGTGCCAGCAGGGGGATCGGGGTCGGCAACGAGCAGTACTTC
CDR3 protein: CASRGIGVGNEQYF
J gene: TRBJ2-7
CDR3 length: 14
clone size: few
D gene: NA
V gene: TRBV12-3/TRBV12-4

CDR3 DNA: TGTGCCAGCAGGGTCACTAACAATGAGCAGTTCTTC
CDR3 protein: CASRVTNNEQFF
J gene: TRBJ2-1
CDR3 length: 12
clone size: many
D gene: NA
V gene: TRBV6-6

CDR3 DNA: TGTGCCAGCTCACCACAGGGGGCCCCCACAGATACGCAGTATTTT
CDR3 protein: CASSPQGAPTDTQYF
J gene: TRBJ2-3
CDR3 length: 15
clone size: many
D gene: TRBD1
V gene: TRBV18

CDR3 DNA: TGTGCCAGCTCACCAGGGAGGGACAATCAGCCCCAGCATTTT
CDR3 protein: CASSPGRDNQPQHF
J gene: TRBJ1-5
CDR3 length: 14
clone size: many
D gene: NA
V gene: TRBV18

CDR3 DNA: TGCAGTGCTAGAGATCGGCAGGGGAACACTGAAGCTTTCTTT
CDR3 protein: CSARDRQGNTEAFF
J gene: TRBJ1-1
CDR3 length: 14
clone size: NA
D gene: NA
V gene: TRBV20-1

CDR3 DNA: TGTGCCAGCAGGCTCTACAACACCGGGGAGCTGTTTTTT
CDR3 protein: CASRLYNTGELFF
J gene: TRBJ2-2
CDR3 length: 13
clone size: many
D gene: NA
V gene: TRBV11-2

CDR3 DNA: TGTGCCATCAGTGCAAGCGGGGGGGCTTTCACAGATACGCAGTATTTT
CDR3 protein: CAISASGGAFTDTQYF
J gene: TRBJ2-3
CDR3 length: 16
clone size: many
D gene: TRBD2
V gene: TRBV10-3

CDR3 DNA: TGTGCCAGCAGTTCCAGCGGGACCGAGCTGTTTTTT
CDR3 protein: CASSSSGTELFF
J gene: TRBJ2-2
CDR3 length: 12
clone size: many
D gene: TRBD2
V gene: TRBV6-6

CDR3 DNA: TGTGCCAGCAGCCGACGACAGTCTAGCAATCAGCCCCAGCATTTT
CDR3 protein: CASSRRQSSNQPQHF
J gene: TRBJ1-5
CDR3 length: 15
clone size: many
D gene: NA
V gene: TRBV6-2/TRBV6-3

CDR3 DNA: TGCAGTGCTCGCCCGGGAACCACCTACGAGCAGTACTTC
CDR3 protein: CSARPGTTYEQYF
J gene: TRBJ2-7
CDR3 length: 13
clone size: NA
D gene: NA
V gene: TRBV20-1

CDR3 DNA: TGTGCCAGCAGCCACGGGCGGAACACCGGGGAGCTGTTTTTT
CDR3 protein: CASSHGRNTGELFF
J gene: TRBJ2-2
CDR3 length: 14
clone size: many
D gene: NA
V gene: TRBV7-8

CDR3 DNA: TGTGCCACCAGTCATGCCTTTGGGGGAGATACGCAGTATTTT
CDR3 protein: CATSHAFGGDTQYF
J gene: TRBJ2-3
CDR3 length: 14
clone size: NA
D gene: NA
V gene: TRBV24-1

CDR3 DNA: TGCTTTGCTAAGAGACGGGACAGGGGTACTTTCTTT
CDR3 protein: CFAKRRDRGTFF
J gene: TRBJ1-1
CDR3 length: 12
clone size: NA
D gene: TRBD1
V gene: TRBV20-1

CDR3 DNA: TGTGCCAGCAGTCCCGTGACACAACCCCCCTACGAGCAGTACTTC
CDR3 protein: CASSPVTQPPYEQYF
J gene: TRBJ2-7
CDR3 length: 15
clone size: NA
D gene: NA
V gene: TRBV28

CDR3 DNA: TGTGCCAGCTCACTTCGCCAGCGGGGGGCCGGGGAGCTGTTTTTT
CDR3 protein: CASSLRQRGAGELFF
J gene: TRBJ2-2
CDR3 length: 15
clone size: few
D gene: TRBD2
V gene: TRBV18

CDR3 DNA: TGTGCCAGCAGCCAAGTGGCAGGGGGTTATTCACCCCTCCACTTT
CDR3 protein: CASSQVAGGYSPLHF
J gene: TRBJ1-6
CDR3 length: 15
clone size: many
D gene: TRBD1
V gene: TRBV14

CDR3 DNA: TGTGCCAGCAAGCTTTGGACAGCATCGGAGCAGTACTTC
CDR3 protein: CASKLWTASEQYF
J gene: TRBJ2-7
CDR3 length: 13
clone size: many
D gene: NA
V gene: TRBV2

CDR3 DNA: TGTGCCAGCAGCTTAGGAGCTGCGTCTACCACAGATACGCAGTATTTT
CDR3 protein: CASSLGAASTTDTQYF
J gene: TRBJ2-3
CDR3 length: 16
clone size: NA
D gene: NA
V gene: TRBV7-6

CDR3 DNA: TGTGCCAGCAGTGAATTTTACGGTGTGCACGAGCAGTACTTC
CDR3 protein: CASSEFYGVHEQYF
J gene: TRBJ2-7
CDR3 length: 14
clone size: many
D gene: NA
V gene: TRBV6-1

CDR3 DNA: TGCGCCAGCAGCCAACGGCAGACCGGGGAGCTGTTTTTT
CDR3 protein: CASSQRQTGELFF
J gene: TRBJ2-2
CDR3 length: 13
clone size: many
D gene: NA
V gene: TRBV4-1

CDR3 DNA: TGTGCCAGCAATAAGGGGGGGCTAGGCAATCAGCCCCAGCATTTT
CDR3 protein: CASNKGGLGNQPQHF
J gene: TRBJ1-5
CDR3 length: 15
clone size: NA
D gene: NA
V gene: TRBV9

CDR3 DNA: TGCGCCAGCAGCTTTCCGGGGAACACCGGGGAGCTGTTTTTT
CDR3 protein: CASSFPGNTGELFF
J gene: TRBJ2-2
CDR3 length: 14
clone size: few
D gene: NA
V gene: TRBV5-1

CDR3 DNA: TGCAGTGCTAGAGGCAGGGAGTTTGGCGAGCAGTACTTC
CDR3 protein: CSARGREFGEQYF
J gene: TRBJ2-7
CDR3 length: 13
clone size: many
D gene: NA
V gene: TRBV20-1

CDR3 DNA: TGTGCCATCAGTGACTCCGTCGGGACCCAGTACTTC
CDR3 protein: CAISDSVGTQYF
J gene: TRBJ2-5
CDR3 length: 12
clone size: many
D gene: NA
V gene: TRBV10-3

CDR3 DNA: TGTGCCAGCAGCGTAGAAGTGGCCAGGGTGGACCAGCCCCAGCATTTT
CDR3 protein: CASSVEVARVDQPQHF
J gene: TRBJ1-5
CDR3 length: 16
clone size: many
D gene: NA
V gene: TRBV9

CDR3 DNA: TGTGCCAGCAGTTTTGTAGCACGGGGCTACACCTTC
CDR3 protein: CASSFVARGYTF
J gene: TRBJ1-2
CDR3 length: 12
clone size: many
D gene: NA
V gene: TRBV28

CDR3 DNA: TGTGCCAGCAGTACCATGACAGGGGGCGAAAAACTGTTTTTT
CDR3 protein: CASSTMTGGEKLFF
J gene: TRBJ1-4
CDR3 length: 14
clone size: many
D gene: TRBD1
V gene: TRBV28

CDR3 DNA: TGCGCCAGCAGCTTGGAGCTAGCGGGGGCCGGGGCAGATACGCAGTATTTT
CDR3 protein: CASSLELAGAGADTQYF
J gene: TRBJ2-3
CDR3 length: 17
clone size: many
D gene: TRBD2
V gene: TRBV5-1

CDR3 DNA: TGTGCCAGCAGGCTACGCGGGGCCAGCTCCTACGAGCAGTACTTC
CDR3 protein: CASRLRGASSYEQYF
J gene: TRBJ2-7
CDR3 length: 15
clone size: few
D gene: NA
V gene: TRBV6-1

CDR3 DNA: TGCAGTGCTAGTGCGGGGAATCAGCCCCAGCATTTT
CDR3 protein: CSASAGNQPQHF
J gene: TRBJ1-5
CDR3 length: 12
clone size: NA
D gene: NA
V gene: TRBV20-1

CDR3 DNA: TGCAGTGCTAGAGACGGGACAGGGGGAATCCTCTCCTACGAGCAGTACTTC
CDR3 protein: CSARDGTGGILSYEQYF
J gene: TRBJ2-7
CDR3 length: 17
clone size: many
D gene: TRBD1
V gene: TRBV20-1

CDR3 DNA: TGTGCCACCAGTGATTGGTATGAGCAGTTCTTC
CDR3 protein: CATSDWYEQFF
J gene: TRBJ2-1
CDR3 length: 11
clone size: NA
D gene: NA
V gene: TRBV24-1

CDR3 DNA: TGCAGCGTTGGGTACTCAATTAGGGGCACAGATACGCAGTATTTT
CDR3 protein: CSVGYSIRGTDTQYF
J gene: TRBJ2-3
CDR3 length: 15
clone size: many
D gene: NA
V gene: TRBV29-1

CDR3 DNA: TGTGCCAGCAGCCATGGCGGGACAGGCGGAGAGACCCAGTACTTC
CDR3 protein: CASSHGGTGGETQYF
J gene: TRBJ2-5
CDR3 length: 15
clone size: NA
D gene: TRBD1
V gene: TRBV3-1

CDR3 DNA: TGTGCCAGCAGTTACTCAGCGGGAGGGCCACTGGAGCAGTTCTTC
CDR3 protein: CASSYSAGGPLEQFF
J gene: TRBJ2-1
CDR3 length: 15
clone size: NA
D gene: TRBD2
V gene: TRBV6-2/TRBV6-3

CDR3 DNA: TGCAGCGTTGTTACAGGGACGAACATTCAGTACTTC
CDR3 protein: CSVVTGTNIQYF
J gene: TRBJ2-4
CDR3 length: 12
clone size: many
D gene: NA
V gene: TRBV29-1

CDR3 DNA: TGTGCCAGCAGTTTAGGACTAGCGAGTCCCAAAAACATTCAGTACTTC
CDR3 protein: CASSLGLASPKNIQYF
J gene: TRBJ2-4
CDR3 length: 16
clone size: NA
D gene: TRBD2
V gene: TRBV28

CDR3 DNA: TGTGCCAGTGGGGGGCTAGCGCTCAACACAGATACGCAGTATTTT
CDR3 protein: CASGGLALNTDTQYF
J gene: TRBJ2-3
CDR3 length: 15
clone size: many
D gene: NA
V gene: TRBV6-2/TRBV6-3

CDR3 DNA: TGTGCCAGCAGCCAGAGGTGGAACACTGAAGCTTTCTTT
CDR3 protein: CASSQRWNTEAFF
J gene: TRBJ1-1
CDR3 length: 13
clone size: many
D gene: NA
V gene: TRBV3-1

CDR3 DNA: TGCAGTGCTGTAGCGGGTATCTACGAGCAGTACTTC
CDR3 protein: CSAVAGIYEQYF
J gene: TRBJ2-7
CDR3 length: 12
clone size: many
D gene: TRBD2
V gene: TRBV20-1

CDR3 DNA: TGTGCCAGCAGAACCAGCCGGCGGAGAAACGAGCAGTACTTC
CDR3 protein: CASRTSRRRNEQYF
J gene: TRBJ2-7
CDR3 length: 14
clone size: many
D gene: NA
V gene: TRBV6-5

CDR3 DNA: TGTGCCAGCTCACCACTAGCTTCTACCTACAATGAGCAGTTCTTC
CDR3 protein: CASSPLASTYNEQFF
J gene: TRBJ2-1
CDR3 length: 15
clone size: many
D gene: NA
V gene: TRBV18

CDR3 DNA: TGTGCCAGCAGTTCCCCTCACGGGAGATACAATGAGCAGTTCTTC
CDR3 protein: CASSSPHGRYNEQFF
J gene: TRBJ2-1
CDR3 length: 15
clone size: few
D gene: NA
V gene: TRBV6-5

CDR3 DNA: TGTGCCAGCAGCTTAACGCTGGAGACCCAGTACTTC
CDR3 protein: CASSLTLETQYF
J gene: TRBJ2-5
CDR3 length: 12
clone size: few
D gene: NA
V gene: TRBV7-2

CDR3 DNA: TGTGCCAGCAGCTTCTATCCGCCGGGACAGGGGTATAATTCACCCCTCCACTTT
CDR3 protein: CASSFYPPGQGYNSPLHF
J gene: TRBJ1-6
CDR3 length: 18
clone size: NA
D gene: TRBD1
V gene: TRBV7-3

CDR3 DNA: TGCGCCAGCACCCCCGGGACTCGAAGCACAGATACGCAGTATTTT
CDR3 protein: CASTPGTRSTDTQYF
J gene: TRBJ2-3
CDR3 length: 15
clone size: NA
D gene: NA
V gene: TRBV5-1

CDR3 DNA: TGCAGTGCTCTTCGAGCGGGTCCCAACTACAATGAGCAGTTCTTC
CDR3 protein: CSALRAGPNYNEQFF
J gene: TRBJ2-1
CDR3 length: 15
clone size: many
D gene: NA
V gene: TRBV20-1

CDR3 DNA: TGTGCCACCAGTGATCCCGGATCAGGCCCTAACTATGGCTACACCTTC
CDR3 protein: CATSDPGSGPNYGYTF
J gene: TRBJ1-2
CDR3 length: 16
clone size: many
D gene: NA
V gene: TRBV24-1

CDR3 DNA: TGTGCCAGCAGTTGGACAGGAGGGCAGCCCCAGCATTTT
CDR3 protein: CASSWTGGQPQHF
J gene: TRBJ1-5
CDR3 length: 13
clone size: NA
D gene: TRBD1
V gene: TRBV27

CDR3 DNA: TGTGCCAGCAGTTTAGGCAGGGTCGGGGCCAACGTCCTGACTTTC
CDR3 protein: CASSLGRVGANVLTF
J gene: TRBJ2-6
CDR3 length: 15
clone size: many
D gene: NA
V gene: TRBV27

CDR3 DNA: TGTGCCAGCAGTTTAAATGGGGCCGGGGAGCTGTTTTTT
CDR3 protein: CASSLNGAGELFF
J gene: TRBJ2-2
CDR3 length: 13
clone size: many
D gene: NA
V gene: TRBV12-3/TRBV12-4

CDR3 DNA: TGTGCCAGCAGCCAAGACAAGGGTGCAGCTTTCTTT
CDR3 protein: CASSQDKGAAFF
J gene: TRBJ1-1
CDR3 length: 12
clone size: NA
D gene: NA
V gene: TRBV7-3